The 21 T cell receptor beta chains in this list originate from one sample, sequenced in a study of T cell responses to AZD1222 COVID-19 vaccine. TCRdb's table, derived via immunoSEQ multiplex PCR, lists solely in-frame clones and lacks some. The table shows about 92,000 clones, with about nine tenths occurring only once. Sequenced material: peripheral blood, taken on day 0 of AZD1222 vaccination. The receptors shown here come from an adult in good health.

The chain combines TRBV5-1 with TRBJ2-3; TRBD2 agrees at 11 bases. This CDR3 comprises 16 residues. J was trimmed by 4 bases and V by 4 bases; bases with no gene match: 8. CDR1 SGHRS and CDR2 YFSETQ come from the germline V gene. CDR3: CASSPPLAGDADTQYF. CDR3 DNA: TGCGCCAGCAGCCCTCCACTAGCGGGAGATGCAGATACGCAGTATTTT. The whole variable domain, remainder taken from reference TRBV5-1 and TRBJ2-3, is KAGVTQTPRYLIKTRGQQVTLSCSPISGHRSVSWYQQTPGQGLQFLFEYFSETQRNKGNFPGRFSGRQFSNSRSEMNVSTLELGDSALYLCASSPPLAGDADTQYFGPGTRLTVL.

The rearrangement joins TRBV5-8 to TRBJ2-7; either TRBD1 or TRBD2 may fit D (5 bases each). The CDR3 contains 14 residues. The germline CDR1 and CDR2 sequences are SGHTS and YDEGEE. V dropped 2 bases and J dropped 4 bases, with 13 bases sitting between them. CDR3 nucleotide sequence: TGTGCCAGCAGCTTTCCGTGGGGGAAGTACGAGCAGTACTTC. Translated, it gives CASSFPWGKYEQYF. The full variable domain, its missing parts supplied by reference TRBV5-8 and TRBJ2-7, is EAGVTQSPTHLIKTRGQQATLRCSPISGHTSVYWYQQALGLGLQFLLWYDEGEERNRGNFPPRFSGRQFPNYSSELNVNALELEDSALYLCASSFPWGKYEQYFGPGTRLTVT.

This chain connects TRBV28 to TRBJ2-3; 8 positions agree with TRBD2. V shed 2 bases and J 1 base; nucleotides not matched to a gene: 2. This CDR3 is 15 amino acids long. CDR1 and CDR2 (germline): MDHEN, SYDVKM. The CDR3 DNA reads TGTGCCAGCAGTTTAGGAGCGGGAGGCACAGATACGCAGTATTTT. As protein: CASSLGAGGTDTQYF.

The chain joins TRBV11-3 to TRBJ2-2; 10 bases fit TRBD2. The germline CDR1 and CDR2 sequences are SGHNT and YENEEA. V dropped 4 bases and J dropped 4; count of bases not matched to a gene: 6. The CDR3 has 16 amino acids. CDR3 sequence: CASSSLAGVGTGELFF. The CDR3 DNA reads TGTGCCAGCAGCTCCCTAGCGGGAGTTGGCACCGGGGAGCTGTTTTTT.

The J gene is TRBJ2-1, the V gene TRBV29-1, with 16 nucleotides matching TRBD2. The CDR3 consists of 17 residues. V lost 2 bases and J lost 6; bases outside the gene matches: 7. Germline CDR1 and CDR2: SQVTM and ANQGSEA. The CDR3 region has the DNA TGCAGCGTTGAAAGTGGGACTAGCGGGGGGGCTGTCAATGAGCAGTTCTTC. Amino acids: CSVESGTSGGAVNEQFF.

V and J are TRBV3-1 (or the pseudogene TRBV3-2) and TRBJ1-1, with D perhaps matching TRBD1 (5 bases). Trimming removed 4 bases at V and 1 base at J, with 16 bases between. Germline loops: CDR1 LGHDT, CDR2 YNNKEL (reference sequence). This CDR3 is 16 amino acids long. The CDR3 DNA sequence: TGTGCCAGCAGCCGCCCCTCCGGGACGGGGAACACTGAAGCTTTCTTT. This translates into CASSRPSGTGNTEAFF.

The chain uses TRBV7-2 and TRBJ2-7, with 7 positions matching TRBD2. V shed 9 bases, J shed 3 bases, and the junction held 11 bases outside the gene matches. The CDR3 loop spans 14 amino acids. Germline CDR1 SGHTA, CDR2 FQGNSA. The CDR3 loop reads CASTPGGGSYEQYF. CDR3 DNA sequence: TGTGCCAGTACCCCCGGAGGCGGGAGCTACGAGCAGTACTTC.

This chain uses TRBV19 with TRBJ1-5; 7 bases match TRBD1. The CDR3 loop spans 15 amino acids. V was clipped by 2 bases and J by 2 bases; unmatched bases: 3. Looked up from germline, CDR1 is LNHDA and CDR2 is SQIVND (reference sequence). The CDR3 DNA follows: TGTGCCAGTAGTATAACAGGGGTGCGCAATCAGCCCCAGCATTTT. Its translation is CASSITGVRNQPQHF. The variable domain in full, completed from reference TRBV19 and TRBJ1-5, reads DGGITQSPKYLFRKEGQNVTLSCEQNLNHDAMYWYRQDPGQGLRLIYYSQIVNDFQKGDIAEGYSVSREKKESFPLTVTSAQKNPTAFYLCASSITGVRNQPQHFGDGTRLSIL.

The chain recombines TRBV5-1 with TRBJ2-1; D unresolved. Trimming pared 0 bases from V and 5 bases from J, leaving 18 bases between. In germline, CDR1 is SGHRS, CDR2 YFSETQ. This CDR3 contains 17 residues. CDR3 DNA sequence: TGCGCCAGCAGCTTGGCCCGCGCCCTGGGGTCGAACAATGAGCAGTTCTTC. Amino acid sequence: CASSLARALGSNNEQFF.

This chain links TRBV18 with TRBJ1-6; D gene uncertain. The CDR3 runs to 14 residues. From germline, CDR1 is KGHSH and CDR2 LQKENI. Trimming cost V 2 bases and J 6 bases, with 8 bases left between them. Here the CDR3 reads CASSPTVVNSPLHF. In DNA form, the CDR3 reads TGTGCCAGCTCACCAACAGTCGTTAATTCACCCCTCCACTTT.

The V gene is TRBV19, the J gene TRBJ2-5; the D gene is possibly TRBD2 (6 bases). Germline CDR1 and CDR2: LNHDA and SQIVND (reference sequence). V lost 3 bases and J 5 bases, leaving 13 bases between the germline ends. The CDR3 runs 14 residues. CDR3 region: CASSMSGEFETQYF. The DNA for the CDR3 is TGTGCCAGTAGTATGTCGGGAGAGTTTGAGACCCAGTACTTC.

The chain employs TRBV6-5 and TRBJ2-7; 7 bases fit TRBD1. V was pared by 5 bases and J by 4 bases, with 11 bases of the junction left unmatched. The CDR3 loop spans 15 amino acids. CDR1 is MNHEY and CDR2 is SVGAGI in the germline V gene. This chain's CDR3 is CASSTYFEGAYEQYF. Here the CDR3 DNA reads TGTGCCAGCAGTACCTATTTTGAGGGGGCGTACGAGCAGTACTTC.

The genes are TRBV9 and TRBJ2-7, with TRBD2 as a possible D gene (6 bases). From germline, CDR1 is SGDLS and CDR2 YYNGEE. Trimming pared 3 bases from V and 3 bases from J, leaving 22 bases between. This CDR3 region has 17 residues. CDR3 region: CASSARDHRRAVYEQYF. The CDR3 DNA reads as TGTGCCAGCAGCGCCCGAGATCACCGGAGGGCCGTCTACGAGCAGTACTTC.

For the CDR3, the DNA is TGCAGCGGGATACAGGGGGCGACCACTGAAGCTTTCTTT. Translated: CSGIQGATTEAFF. V gene TRBV29-1 combines with J gene TRBJ1-1, with 9 bases aligning to TRBD1. This CDR3 is 13 amino acids long. V dropped 7 bases and J dropped 4; count of bases not matched to a gene: 7. From germline, CDR1 is SQVTM and CDR2 ANQGSEA.

V and J are TRBV3-1 (or the pseudogene TRBV3-2) and TRBJ2-2; D remains ambiguous. V lost 1 base, J lost 6 bases, and 15 bases lay in between. CDR3 length equals 16 residues. The germline gives CDR1 LGHDT, CDR2 YNNKEL (reference sequence). DNA of the CDR3: TGTGCCAGCAGCCAAGCGACGTACGGTAGCTCCGGGGAGCTGTTTTTT. This translates into CASSQATYGSSGELFF.

A word on this clone: Different DNA sequences within this sample yield the same CDR3. The chain uses TRBV5-8 and TRBJ2-5; D ambiguous. Germline assignment: CDR1 SGHTS and CDR2 YDEGEE. The CDR3 has 11 amino acids. Trimming stripped 2 bases from V and 4 bases from J, with 3 bases between. CDR3 in amino acids: CASSLRETQYF. DNA for the CDR3: TGTGCCAGCAGCTTACGAGAGACCCAGTACTTC.

J is TRBJ2-7 and V is TRBV28, with D unclear. Germline V CDR1 and CDR2: MDHEN, SYDVKM. CDR3 length: 12 amino acids. V lost 2 bases and J lost 1, with 3 bases in between. CDR3: CASSLGSYEQYF. The CDR3 DNA follows: TGTGCCAGCAGTTTAGGGTCCTACGAGCAGTACTTC.

The table lists this clone with a few counts. The chain uses TRBV7-9 and TRBJ2-7; D unresolved. Trimming left V 1 base short and J 6 bases short, with 4 bases between. This CDR3 has 11 amino acids. Per germline, CDR1 SEHNR and CDR2 FQNEAQ (reference sequence). The CDR3 sequence: CASSLVTEQYF. In DNA, the CDR3 is TGTGCCAGCAGCTTAGTTACCGAGCAGTACTTC.

The chain couples TRBV18 to TRBJ1-1; possible D gene TRBD1, 6 bases. CDR1 and CDR2 (germline): KGHSH, LQKENI. With 3 bases removed from V and 5 bases from J, the gap between germline ends came to 13 bases. This CDR3 is 14 amino acids long. The CDR3 loop reads CASSPSGQRTEAFF. The CDR3, as DNA: TGTGCCAGCTCACCCTCGGGACAACGGACTGAAGCTTTCTTT. The full variable domain, with the rest looked up from reference TRBV18 and TRBJ1-1, is NAGVMQNPRHLVRRRGQEARLRCSPMKGHSHVYWYRQLPEEGLKFMVYLQKENIIDESGMPKERFSAEFPKEGPSILRIQQVVRGDSAAYFCASSPSGQRTEAFFGQGTRLTVV.

The chain has TRBV6-5 and TRBJ2-1, with a possible D match to TRBD1 (5 bases). Trimming removed 5 bases at V and 7 bases at J, with 12 bases between. The CDR3 consists of 13 residues. The germline gives CDR1 MNHEY, CDR2 SVGAGI. The CDR3: CASSKQGRNEQFF. For the CDR3, the DNA is TGTGCCAGCAGTAAGCAGGGAAGAAATGAGCAGTTCTTC.

J is TRBJ1-4 and V is TRBV2; 7 bases are shared with TRBD1. The CDR3 is 15 residues long. Trimming removed 6 bases from V and 8 bases from J; junction bases left unmatched: 12. Germline assignment: CDR1 SNHLY and CDR2 FYNNEI. The CDR3 is CASSLRGQGGEKLFF. CDR3 coding DNA: TGTGCCAGCAGCCTAAGGGGGCAGGGGGGCGAAAAACTGTTTTTT.